This T cell receptor (beta chain) was recorded in a study of metastatic and nonmetastatic thyroid tumors. With MiXCR, TCRdb reprocessed the PCR reads. This table holds over 15,000 clones, more than 20% found once. Thyroid surgery had not been preceded by any treatment in any patient. Trimming took 3 bases from V and 2 from J, leaving 17 bases between them. The CDR3 extends over 17 amino acids. Germline V lookup: CDR1 MNHNS, CDR2 SASEGT. The specimen sequenced was tumor tissue. The receptor was derived from a male donor with papillary thyroid cancer or a benign thyroid nodule (not recorded which). Some clones in this sample may be carry-over from other donors' samples. This chain connects TRBV6-1 to TRBJ2-4, with a weak D call TRBD1 (6 bases). CDR3 nucleotide sequence: TGTGCCAGCAGTGACCGACAGGTGGCTCGTACCAAAAACATTCAGTACTTC. This gives the protein CASSDRQVARTKNIQYF.